Listed here are 29 T cell receptor beta chains from one sample, sequenced in a study of cytomegalovirus exposure and HLA in healthy donors. It was with 60 Vbeta and 13 Jbeta primers that the PCR ran. The protocol was immunoSEQ multiplex PCR, while the TCRdb copy is restricted to in-frame clones and leaves out a portion. This sample has 65,000 or so clones, with approximately 80% found just once. The sequenced sample was PBMCs. Every receptor here comes from a woman between 40 and 50 years old in good health and CMV-seropositive.

In the case of this clone: Its ends do not fully match the called genes, so a read error is possible. Other DNA sequences in this specimen translate into the identical CDR3. The chain is built from TRBV4-3 and TRBJ1-4; 9 bases are a match to TRBD1. The CDR3 is 13 amino acids. Per the germline V gene, CDR1 is LGHNA and CDR2 is YSLEER. CDR3 in amino acids: CASRGTGNEKLFF. The DNA of the CDR3 is TGCGCCAGCAGAGGGACAGGGAATGAAAAACTATTTTTT.

This rearrangement joins TRBV19 to TRBJ2-4; possibly TRBD1 for D (6 bases). The CDR3 totals 17 residues. CDR1 is LNHDA, CDR2 SQIVND, per germline (reference sequence). V was shortened by 1 base and J by 3 bases, with 16 bases between the two germline ends. As DNA, the CDR3 is TGTGCCAGTAGTATAGGGGCTTTGGACAGCTTCAAAAACATTCAGTACTTC. Its protein is CASSIGALDSFKNIQYF.

In its sample, this clone was seen a few times. The gene calls are TRBV6-1 and TRBJ1-3; 10 nucleotides agree with TRBD1. The CDR3 is made up of 17 amino acids. CDR1 is MNHNS, CDR2 SASEGT, per germline. V shed 4 bases, J shed 0 bases, and the junction held 6 bases outside the gene matches. The CDR3 DNA follows: TGTGCCAGCAGTGCCTGGGACAGGGGACACTCTGGAAACACCATATATTTT. It specifies CASSAWDRGHSGNTIYF.

The rearrangement uses TRBV6-5 and TRBJ2-2; D possibly corresponds to TRBD2 (6 bases). V was pared by 6 bases and J by 2 bases, with 13 bases between. The CDR3 covers 15 residues. Germline CDR1 reads MNHEY; CDR2 reads SVGAGI. The CDR3, as DNA: TGTGCCAGCAGCCCCTGGGGGGATAACACCGGGGAGCTGTTTTTT. This encodes CASSPWGDNTGELFF.

V is TRBV7-2 and J is TRBJ1-4; possibly TRBD1 for D (5 bases). This CDR3 is built from 16 residues. Germline values: CDR1 SGHTA, CDR2 FQGNSA. The V and J ends lost 5 bases and 0 bases respectively, with 13 bases between them. CDR3 residues: CASSRGWGATNEKLFF. The CDR3 bases are TGTGCCAGCAGCCGCGGGTGGGGGGCAACTAATGAAAAACTGTTTTTT. The full variable domain, completed using reference TRBV7-2 and TRBJ1-4, is GAGVSQSPSNKVTEKGKDVELRCDPISGHTALYWYRQSLGQGLEFLIYFQGNSAPDKSGLPSDRFSAERTGGSVSTLTIQRTQQEDSAVYLCASSRGWGATNEKLFFGSGTQLSVL.

V gene TRBV7-9 combines with J gene TRBJ2-4, with 8 bases matching TRBD1. With V trimmed by 4 bases and J by 7 bases, 6 bases remained unmatched. There are 14 residues in the CDR3. The V gene's germline CDR1 is SEHNR and CDR2 FQNEAQ (reference sequence). The CDR3: CASSYGQGRNIQYF. In DNA, the CDR3 is TGTGCCAGCAGCTACGGACAGGGACGGAACATTCAGTACTTC.

V usage is TRBV5-6 and J usage is TRBJ2-1; D is possibly TRBD1 (6 bases). From germline, CDR1 is SGHDT and CDR2 YYEEEE. Trimming stripped 2 bases from V and 4 bases from J, with 10 bases between. The length of the CDR3 is 14 residues. CDR3 sequence reads: CASSFGQSYNEQFF. The CDR3 DNA reads TGTGCCAGCAGCTTTGGACAGTCATACAATGAGCAGTTCTTC.

The chain carries TRBV7-2 and TRBJ2-4; 7 bases match TRBD1. This CDR3 has 13 amino acids. CDR1 and CDR2 from the germline V gene are SGHTA and FQGNSA. The J segment lost 6 bases and the V segment lost 5 bases, leaving 4 bases of the junction unmatched. In DNA form, the CDR3 reads TGTGCCAGCAGCCTCAACAGGGGAAACATTCAGTACTTC. This gives the protein CASSLNRGNIQYF.

This chain links TRBV13 with TRBJ1-5, with D tentatively TRBD1 (6 bases). In germline, CDR1 is PRHDT, CDR2 FYEKMQ (reference sequence). The CDR3 length is 15 residues. The germline V and J ends were trimmed by 0 bases and 6 bases, with 12 bases remaining between them. This CDR3 is CASSLGPRGGQPQHF. CDR3 sequence (DNA): TGTGCCAGCAGCTTAGGCCCCAGGGGTGGTCAGCCCCAGCATTTT. Drawing the rest from reference TRBV13 and TRBJ1-5, the complete variable domain is AAGVIQSPRHLIKEKRETATLKCYPIPRHDTVYWYQQGPGQDPQFLISFYEKMQSDKGSIPDRFSAQQFSDYHSELNMSSLELGDSALYFCASSLGPRGGQPQHFGDGTRLSIL.

The chain employs TRBV6-6 and TRBJ1-1; D might be TRBD1 (6 bases). The CDR3 consists of 16 residues. Germline V gene data show CDR1 as MNHNY and CDR2 as SVGAGI (reference sequence). V gave up 5 bases and J gave up 0 bases, with 16 bases separating them. CDR3 DNA: TGTGCCAGCAGTGGACCGGGACACCTTTTGAACACTGAAGCTTTCTTT. Amino acid sequence: CASSGPGHLLNTEAFF.

The chain recombines TRBV6-1 with TRBJ1-2, with D tentatively TRBD1 (5 bases). Germline V gives CDR1 MNHNS, CDR2 SASEGT. The CDR3 spans 17 residues. V dropped 0 bases and J dropped 4 bases, with 18 bases sitting between them. In nucleotides, the CDR3 is TGTGCCAGCAGTGAAGCTTATCAGGGTCCCACCTCCTATGGCTACACCTTC. It codes for CASSEAYQGPTSYGYTF.

The chain employs TRBV9 and TRBJ2-1; no definite D call. The germline V gene has CDR1 SGDLS and CDR2 YYNGEE. This CDR3 region has 13 residues. Trimming cost V 0 bases and J 9 bases, with 10 bases left between them. The chain's CDR3 is CASSVDLVGEQFF. The DNA for the CDR3 is TGTGCCAGCAGCGTAGACCTAGTGGGTGAGCAGTTCTTC.

This clone was counted once. The V call is TRBV29-1, the J call TRBJ1-2; D call uncertain. The V gene's germline CDR1 is SQVTM and CDR2 ANQGSEA. This CDR3 has 9 amino acids. Trimming stripped 6 bases from V and 6 bases from J, with 5 bases between. CDR3 nucleotide sequence: TGCAGCGTCGACAATGGCTACACCTTC. Translated, it gives CSVDNGYTF.

The chain carries TRBV18 and TRBJ1-1, with 11 bases identical to TRBD1. The germline V gene encodes CDR1 KGHSH and CDR2 LQKENI. The CDR3 runs 16 residues. Trimming at V came to 3 bases and at J to 5 bases, leaving 8 bases not matched to a gene. CDR3 sequence: CASSPLTGQGGTEAFF. The CDR3 coding sequence is TGTGCCAGCTCACCCCTAACGGGACAGGGGGGGACTGAAGCTTTCTTT.

The rearrangement joins TRBV10-1 to TRBJ1-1, with no clear D. Germline V gives CDR1 WNHNN, CDR2 SYGVQD (reference sequence). The germline V and J ends were trimmed by 7 bases and 1 base, with 7 bases remaining between them. The CDR3 is 12 residues long. Here the CDR3 DNA reads TGCGCCAGCATACGGGAGAACACTGAAGCTTTCTTT. It encodes CASIRENTEAFF.

V is TRBV27 and J is TRBJ1-6; D possibly corresponds to TRBD1 (6 bases). Trimming pared 6 bases from V and 8 bases from J, leaving 14 bases between. CDR1 and CDR2 (germline): MNHEY, SMNVEV (reference sequence). The CDR3 sequence is 14 residues long. The CDR3 spells CASRDRTVYSPLHF. The CDR3 region has the DNA TGTGCCAGCAGGGACCGGACAGTATATTCACCCCTCCACTTT.

V gene TRBV29-1 combines with J gene TRBJ1-1, with no clear D. Trimming removed 3 bases at V and 0 bases at J, with 8 bases between. Per the germline V gene, CDR1 is SQVTM and CDR2 is ANQGSEA. This CDR3 is built from 13 residues. Here the CDR3 reads CSVDGQMNTEAFF. The CDR3 region has the DNA TGCAGCGTTGATGGTCAGATGAACACTGAAGCTTTCTTT. Drawing the rest from reference TRBV29-1 and TRBJ1-1, the complete variable domain is SAVISQKPSRDICQRGTSLTIQCQVDSQVTMMFWYRQQPGQSLTLIATANQGSEATYESGFVIDKFPISRPNLTFSTLTVSNMSPEDSSIYLCSVDGQMNTEAFFGQGTRLTVV.

The V call is TRBV5-5, the J call TRBJ2-5, with 10 positions matching TRBD2. J gave up 0 bases and V 4 bases, and 3 bases lay outside the gene matches. Germline CDR1 SGHKS, CDR2 YYEKEE (reference sequence). The CDR3 extends over 15 amino acids. The CDR3 loop is CASSLSGGDQETQYF. The DNA for the CDR3 is TGTGCCAGCAGCCTAAGCGGGGGGGACCAAGAGACCCAGTACTTC.

The CDR3 here is CAISDRTGSYNEQFF. The CDR3 DNA follows: TGTGCCATCAGTGATCGGACAGGCTCCTACAATGAGCAGTTCTTC. The chain carries TRBV10-3 and TRBJ2-1; 7 nucleotides agree with TRBD1. The CDR3 covers 15 residues. Losses at the gene ends were 3 bases for V and 0 bases for J; bases not matched to a gene: 2. Germline V lookup: CDR1 ENHRY, CDR2 SYGVKD.

The J gene is TRBJ1-2, the V gene TRBV11-2, with no clear D. The CDR3 consists of 13 residues. The V and J ends lost 5 bases and 1 base respectively, with 8 bases between them. The germline CDR1 and CDR2 sequences are SGHAT and FQNNGV. The DNA of the CDR3 is TGTGCCAGCAGCCCGGCGGGTAACTATGGCTACACCTTC. Translation gives CASSPAGNYGYTF.

The genes are TRBV6-1 and TRBJ2-7; 11 bases map to TRBD1. Germline CDR1 reads MNHNS; CDR2 reads SASEGT. The CDR3 sequence is 15 residues long. The junction had 3 bases not matched to a gene; V was cut back by 2 bases and J by 3 bases. The CDR3 DNA reads as TGTGCCAGCAGTGAACAAGGGACAGGGGGCTACGAGCAGTACTTC. Amino acids: CASSEQGTGGYEQYF.

CDR3 nucleotides: TGTGCCAGCAGCCCCGCGGCAGGGCTTTATAATTCACCCCTCCACTTT. This sequence encodes CASSPAAGLYNSPLHF. The chain employs TRBV5-6 and TRBJ1-6; TRBD1 might be the D (5 bases). The CDR3 length is 16 residues. The germline CDR1 and CDR2 sequences are SGHDT and YYEEEE. The V end lost 4 bases, the J end lost 4 bases, and 15 bases lay between the germline ends.

The chain uses TRBV19 and TRBJ2-1; maybe TRBD1 (6 bases). The CDR3 sequence is 16 residues long. The germline gives CDR1 LNHDA, CDR2 SQIVND (reference sequence). V lost 5 bases and J 6 bases, leaving 20 bases between the germline ends. The CDR3 sequence: CASSLRYGDTGNEQFF. CDR3 sequence (DNA): TGTGCCAGTAGTCTACGTTACGGGGACACCGGCAATGAGCAGTTCTTC.

A word on this clone: The germline gene is not matched at one end of the junction; a read error may be the cause. Other nucleotide sequences from this sample produce the same CDR3. The chain recombines TRBV6-5 with TRBJ2-3, with 9 bases matching TRBD1. CDR3 length: 15 amino acids. Germline V gene sequence: CDR1 MNHEY, CDR2 SVGAGI. The chain's CDR3 is CASSSGQGGADTQYF. CDR3 in DNA: TGCGCCAGCAGCTCGGGACAGGGTGGGGCAGATACGCAGTATTTT.

CDR3 coding DNA: TGTGCCAGCAGCGACTTTAACCCGGTCTACTATGGCTACACCTTC. Protein sequence: CASSDFNPVYYGYTF. V and J are TRBV2 and TRBJ1-2; D unclear. Deletions cut 6 bases from V and 3 bases from J, with 17 bases between. Germline values: CDR1 SNHLY, CDR2 FYNNEI. The CDR3 length is 15 residues. Supplemented by reference TRBV2 and TRBJ1-2, the full variable domain reads EPEVTQTPSHQVTQMGQEVILRCVPISNHLYFYWYRQILGQKVEFLVSFYNNEISEKSEIFDDQFSVERPDGSNFTLKIRSTKLEDSAMYFCASSDFNPVYYGYTFGSGTRLTVV.

The chain carries TRBV19 and TRBJ1-5; weak D call: TRBD1 (5 bases). Trimming stripped 7 bases from V and 1 base from J, with 14 bases between. The length of the CDR3 is 15 residues. Per the germline V gene, CDR1 is LNHDA and CDR2 is SQIVND (reference sequence). Here the CDR3 reads CASTKVGGSNQPQHF. CDR3 DNA: TGTGCCAGTACAAAAGTTGGGGGGAGCAATCAGCCCCAGCATTTT.

On this clone itself: An end of the junction does not agree with germline; a read error may underlie this. The J gene is TRBJ2-5, the V gene TRBV7-7; D is perhaps TRBD2 (7 bases). This CDR3 has 16 residues. Germline V CDR1 and CDR2: SSHAT, FNYEAQ (reference sequence). CDR3 amino acids: CASSPVGGGADETQYF. In DNA form, the CDR3 reads TGTGCTAGCAGCCCCGTTGGAGGGGGGGCCGATGAGACCCAGTACTTC.

This chain links TRBV25-1 with TRBJ2-3; 7 nucleotides align to TRBD1. With V trimmed by 4 bases and J by 2 bases, 9 bases remained unmatched. This CDR3 spans 16 amino acids. CDR1 MGHDK and CDR2 SYGVNS come from the germline V gene. The chain's CDR3 is CASSGHRDRDTDTQYF. The CDR3 DNA follows: TGTGCCAGCAGTGGACACCGGGACAGAGACACAGATACGCAGTATTTT.

The rearrangement joins TRBV5-6 to TRBJ1-5; D ambiguous. This CDR3 contains 14 residues. Germline V gives CDR1 SGHDT, CDR2 YYEEEE. The germline V and J ends were trimmed by 0 bases and 5 bases, with 9 bases remaining between them. CDR3 region: CASSLGAGHQPQHF. The CDR3 DNA sequence: TGTGCCAGCAGCTTGGGGGCAGGTCATCAGCCCCAGCATTTT. The whole variable domain, remainder taken from reference TRBV5-6 and TRBJ1-5, is DAGVTQSPTHLIKTRGQQVTLRCSPKSGHDTVSWYQQALGQGPQFIFQYYEEEERQRGNFPDRFSGHQFPNYSSELNVNALLLGDSALYLCASSLGAGHQPQHFGDGTRLSIL.